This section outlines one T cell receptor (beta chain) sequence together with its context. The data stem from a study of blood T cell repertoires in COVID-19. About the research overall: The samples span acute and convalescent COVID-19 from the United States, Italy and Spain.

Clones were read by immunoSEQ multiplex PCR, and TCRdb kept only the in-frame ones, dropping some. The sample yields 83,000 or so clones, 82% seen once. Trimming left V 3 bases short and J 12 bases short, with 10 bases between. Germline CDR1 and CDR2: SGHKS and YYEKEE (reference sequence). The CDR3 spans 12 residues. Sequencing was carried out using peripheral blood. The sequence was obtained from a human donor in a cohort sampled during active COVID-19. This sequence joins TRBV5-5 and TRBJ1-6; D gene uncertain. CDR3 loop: CASSSTGEPLHF. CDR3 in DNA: TGTGCCAGCAGCTCAACCGGGGAACCCCTCCACTTT.